The present entry profiles one T cell receptor beta chain with its context. The data originate from a study of blood T cell repertoires in COVID-19. Study summary: T cells, B-cell-depleted T cells, or PBMCs supplied cDNA or gDNA.

This table comes from immunoSEQ multiplex PCR, and its TCRdb copy is limited to in-frame clones, with some not included. This table holds hundreds of thousands of clones, around 80% found once. V was clipped by 5 bases and J by 0 bases, with 15 bases between them. This CDR3 is 16 amino acids long. Germline V gives CDR1 SGDLS, CDR2 YYNGEE. This TCR derives from an elderly man with acute or convalescent COVID-19. The chain carries TRBV9 and TRBJ2-1, with D possibly being TRBD2 (5 bases). Material for sequencing was peripheral blood. CDR3 sequence: CASSQISEPSYNEQFF. In DNA, the CDR3 is TGTGCCAGCAGTCAGATTAGCGAACCCTCCTACAATGAGCAGTTCTTC.